This TCR beta chain was profiled in a study of OX40 agonist ivuxolimab in advanced cancers. Study context: At just under 85% male, the cohort had a mean age of 60 years, ranging from about 20 to 90. The study's findings and limits: Compared with others, partial responders at 0.1-3.0 mg/kg displayed clonal expansion among the lowest. Circulating CD4+ and CD8+ T cells showed clonal expansion by week 6 at 0.1 to 3.0 mg/kg.

This clone was observed a single time. The antigen remains unidentified. Method: immunoSEQ multiplex PCR; TCRdb's copy keeps in-frame clones and lacks some. The sample yields some 5,000 clones, around 90% seen once. The specimen was CD4+ or CD8+ T cells sorted from blood, collected in a trial of the OX40 agonist ivuxolimab. The clonotype originates from an adult with an advanced solid tumor such as melanoma, head and neck, liver or kidney cancer.

CDR3 nucleotides: TGTGCCAGTAGTATATCGGGACTAGCGGGGCTAAGCTCCTACAATGAGCAGTTCTTC. Residues: CASSISGLAGLSSYNEQFF. The V call is TRBV19, the J call TRBJ2-1, with TRBD2 identical over 13 bases. Looked up from germline, CDR1 is LNHDA and CDR2 is SQIVND (reference sequence). The CDR3 loop spans 19 amino acids. V gave up 2 bases and J gave up 0 bases; unmatched junction bases: 7.